This TCR beta chain was observed in a study of T cells and Merkel cell carcinoma outcomes. Study outcomes and limitations: In Merkel cell carcinoma, repertoire and T-cell density reportedly predicted outcomes.

Assay: immunoSEQ multiplex PCR; the TCRdb copy retains only in-frame clones and omits some. The data contain about 4,000 clones, roughly 92% of them singletons. In regard to this clone: What it binds is not known.

Germline loops: CDR1 SQVTM, CDR2 ANQGSEA. The CDR3 covers 13 residues. Trimming removed 7 bases from V and 5 bases from J; junction bases left unmatched: 8. Material for sequencing was tumor tissue from Merkel cell carcinoma. V is TRBV29-1 and J is TRBJ1-5; 7 positions match TRBD1. This receptor was taken from a human donor with Merkel cell carcinoma. CDR3 loop: CSASTGSHQPQHF. The CDR3 DNA is TGCAGCGCCTCGACAGGGTCTCATCAGCCCCAGCATTTT.